This TCR beta chain was documented in a study of T-cell memory formation after mild COVID-19. The germline V gene encodes CDR1 MNHNY and CDR2 SVGAGI (reference sequence). V lost 2 bases and J 6 bases, leaving 13 bases between the germline ends. The CDR3 is 14 residues long. This clonotype turned up a few times. Each CDR3 protein is one row after TCRdb ran MiXCR on the 5' RACE reads. The sample holds some 410,000 distinct CDR3 sequences, more than 20% seen once. The J gene is TRBJ1-2, the V gene TRBV6-6; a possible D gene is TRBD1 (6 bases). This sequence originates from an adult woman who had mild COVID-19 (a few samples of this study predate the infection). Cell type and time point are not known. Source material: PBMCs or a T cell subset sorted from them (not recorded which). The CDR3 nucleotides are TGTGCCAGCAGTTACCCTGGACAGTTCCATGGCTACACCTTC. Protein product: CASSYPGQFHGYTF.